This TCR beta chain was sequenced during a study of persistence of HIV-infected CD4 T cells. The trim removed 6 bases at V and 2 bases at J, leaving 9 bases unmatched. The germline gives CDR1 MNHEY, CDR2 SVGEGT. The CDR3 sequence is 17 residues long. Turning to this clone: Its antigen is still unknown.

Sequencing used immunoSEQ version 4 in survey mode. TCRdb keeps only in-frame clones here, not all; method: immunoSEQ multiplex PCR. The top ten hold 3.3% of the sample, which has tens of thousands of clones, approximately 90% seen once. Anti-CD3/anti-CD28 beads served as a nonspecific positive control stimulus. Sorting of responding CD4+ T cells relied on upregulated CD40 ligand together with CD69. Donors were HIV-1-infected adults who began suppressive ART during chronic infection. CD4+ T cell counts exceeded 400 cells/uL; CMV serology was positive. General observations from the study: TCRbeta richness was lower in CMV- and Gag-responding cells than in anti-CD3/anti-CD28-responding cells. Antigen-responding cells were enriched for degenerate expanded CDR3beta sequences.

The starting material was CD4+ T cells sorted from PBMCs after approximately 20-hour stimulation, obtained from a patient who received antiretroviral therapy. The clonotype comes from an adult woman with HIV who was CMV-seropositive. The V and J genes are TRBV6-2 or TRBV6-3 and TRBJ2-6; 8 bases map to TRBD1. CDR3 sequence (DNA): TGTGCCAGCAGCAGGACAGGGAGTAGTACTGGGGCCAACGTCCTGACTTTC. Protein sequence: CASSRTGSSTGANVLTF.